This T cell receptor beta chain derives from a study of human T cells and chemical hapten exposure. V gave up 3 bases and J gave up 9 bases, with 15 bases separating them. The CDR3 spans 14 residues. General observations from the study: TCRs at high frequency, those above 1 in 1000, did not change with DPC sensitization. Compared with pre-sensitization or healthy control sets, expanded TCRs clustered more.

From the RACE reads, TCRdb called clonotypes with MiXCR, one entry per CDR3 protein. Found here are about 100,000 distinct CDR3 sequences, roughly a tenth of them singletons; the top ten hold roughly 2.2%. Notes on this clonotype: Its antigen is currently unknown.

The time point: patch test 1, 2 weeks after DPC sensitization. Treatment in this sample: therapeutic diphenylcyclopropenone sensitization with weekly scalp DPC. The origin of this receptor is a man aged 40-49 years with alopecia areata. Some clones in this sample may be carry-over from other donors' samples. The sample consisted of whole blood, taken in connection with sensitization to the hapten diphenylcyclopropenone (DPC). This chain uses TRBV12-3 or TRBV12-4 with TRBJ2-1, with TRBD2 as a possible D gene (5 bases). CDR3 sequence reads: CASSFFGGLGEQFF. The CDR3 nucleotides read TGTGCCAGCAGTTTCTTCGGAGGCCTCGGTGAGCAGTTCTTC.